This T cell receptor (beta chain) was found in a study of cytomegalovirus exposure and HLA in healthy donors. General study points: What TCR beta sequences reportedly achieved was accurate prediction of HLA-A and HLA-B alleles in most subjects. The later analysis indicated that the majority of CMV-associated TCR beta chains appeared HLA-restricted.

Trimming stripped 2 bases from V and 1 base from J, with 10 bases between. The CDR3 runs 15 residues. Germline V gives CDR1 SGHTA, CDR2 FQGNSA. A multiplex PCR was run with 60 Vbeta primers and 13 Jbeta primers. Assay used: immunoSEQ multiplex PCR; TCRdb lists only in-frame clones, some missing. The table shows some 190,000 clones, with more than 65% occurring only once. In the case of this clone: What it recognizes is unknown.

The chain recombines TRBV7-2 with TRBJ2-3, with TRBD1 as a possible D gene (5 bases). The sample consisted of PBMCs. This receptor was obtained from a female donor in good health and CMV-seronegative. CDR3 nucleotide sequence: TGTGCCAGCAGCTTATGGCAGGGCGGCACAGATACGCAGTATTTT. It specifies CASSLWQGGTDTQYF.